This TCR beta chain derives from a study of cytomegalovirus exposure and HLA in healthy donors. For the study at large: When over 300 donors were genotyped, more than 70% of them were found to fall in the Caucasian-associated ancestry cluster.

The PCR made use of 60 Vbeta and 13 Jbeta primers. The data were produced by immunoSEQ multiplex PCR, yet TCRdb's version contains in-frame clones alone and is incomplete. The data show 200,000 or so clones, with 82% seen just once and roughly 0.1% held by the top ten. Study observations and caveats: When presence/absence was analysed, sequencing depth was taken to be roughly uniform across donors. Most TCR sequences showed up rarely, but some public TCRs showed up in many donors. It is likely that the observed cluster of highly shared sequence variants was a sequencing artifact.

About this clone itself: The antigen is not known.

Trimming took off 6 bases at V and 3 bases at J, with 14 bases between the two ends. Germline V gene data show CDR1 as KGHSH and CDR2 as LQKENI. CDR3 length equals 15 residues. The J gene is TRBJ2-2, the V gene TRBV18, with D possibly TRBD2 on 6 matching bases. Sequencing used PBMCs. This receptor was taken from a boy younger than 10 in good health and CMV-seronegative. The CDR3 loop reads CASSSPGLHTGELFF. The DNA for the CDR3 is TGTGCCAGCTCTTCACCGGGACTCCACACCGGGGAGCTGTTTTTT. Full variable domain (missing parts from reference TRBV18 and TRBJ2-2): NAGVMQNPRHLVRRRGQEARLRCSPMKGHSHVYWYRQLPEEGLKFMVYLQKENIIDESGMPKERFSAEFPKEGPSILRIQQVVRGDSAAYFCASSSPGLHTGELFFGEGSRLTVL.